The clone carrying this TCR beta chain was observed a handful of times. The V gene's germline CDR1 is SQVTM and CDR2 ANQGSEA. This CDR3 spans 11 amino acids. V lost 3 bases, J lost 8 bases, and 7 bases lay in between. The sample originates from a study of OX40 agonist ivuxolimab in advanced cancers. Sequencing was performed with immunoSEQ multiplex PCR; in TCRdb, only in-frame clones are kept and a portion is missing. The sample lists around 26,000 clones, about nine tenths occurring once. This sequence was found in an adult with an advanced solid tumor such as melanoma, head and neck, liver or kidney cancer. The material sequenced was CD4+ or CD8+ T cells sorted from blood, taken in a trial of the OX40 agonist ivuxolimab. The rearrangement links TRBV29-1 to TRBJ1-4; unclear D gene. CDR3 in amino acids: CSVEDREKLFF. The DNA of the CDR3 is TGCAGCGTTGAGGACCGAGAAAAACTGTTTTTT.